Only one count was recorded for the clone carrying this T cell receptor beta chain. The antigen is undetermined. The data were taken from a study of cytomegalovirus exposure and HLA in healthy donors. Whole-study findings and limits: Later analysis identified several of the most significant clusters that appeared linked to common viral pathogens. Rare TCR sequences predominated, though certain public TCRs were found in many donors. About 87% or about 30% of the time was how often most TCR beta V segments were productive, according to an earlier analysis.

Germline V gives CDR1 ENHRY, CDR2 SYGVKD. Deletions cut 3 bases from V and 6 bases from J, with 20 bases between. This CDR3 comprises 17 residues. Primers for the PCR totalled 60 Vbeta and 13 Jbeta. The protocol was immunoSEQ multiplex PCR, while the TCRdb copy is restricted to in-frame clones and leaves out a portion. The repertoire holds about 180,000 clones, around 83% seen once, with approximately 1.2% in the top ten. The TCR originated in a girl aged 2-10 years in good health and CMV-seropositive. Sample: PBMCs. V gene TRBV10-3 combines with J gene TRBJ1-4, with D possibly TRBD1 on 5 matching bases. In nucleotides, the CDR3 is TGTGCCATCAGTGACCCCACTGACAGATGGGCGGATGAAAAACTGTTTTTT. Protein: CAISDPTDRWADEKLFF.